This T cell receptor beta chain was profiled in a study of cytotoxic CD8 clonotypes in ibrutinib-treated CLL. Study-wide results and caveats: Elevated clonality accompanied ibrutinib response, with a return toward baseline values at progression.

Germline V gene lookup returns CDR1 SGHNT and CDR2 YENEEA. The CDR3 sequence is 18 residues long. V lost 0 bases and J lost 0; bases outside the gene matches: 6. On this clone itself: Its antigen is still unknown.

Repertoires were generated with immunoSEQ multiplex PCR, while TCRdb's copy carries only in-frame clones and drops some. Among approximately 90,000 clones listed, roughly 80% were seen once. This clonotype originated in a human donor with chronic lymphocytic leukemia. Specimen: PBMCs, collected after 24 months of ibrutinib treatment. The rearrangement uses TRBV11-3 and TRBJ2-1; 9 bases align to TRBD2. CDR3 in DNA: TGTGCCAGCAGCTTAGATTTGGCGGGAGGGAGCTCCTACAATGAGCAGTTCTTC. Amino acids: CASSLDLAGGSSYNEQFF.